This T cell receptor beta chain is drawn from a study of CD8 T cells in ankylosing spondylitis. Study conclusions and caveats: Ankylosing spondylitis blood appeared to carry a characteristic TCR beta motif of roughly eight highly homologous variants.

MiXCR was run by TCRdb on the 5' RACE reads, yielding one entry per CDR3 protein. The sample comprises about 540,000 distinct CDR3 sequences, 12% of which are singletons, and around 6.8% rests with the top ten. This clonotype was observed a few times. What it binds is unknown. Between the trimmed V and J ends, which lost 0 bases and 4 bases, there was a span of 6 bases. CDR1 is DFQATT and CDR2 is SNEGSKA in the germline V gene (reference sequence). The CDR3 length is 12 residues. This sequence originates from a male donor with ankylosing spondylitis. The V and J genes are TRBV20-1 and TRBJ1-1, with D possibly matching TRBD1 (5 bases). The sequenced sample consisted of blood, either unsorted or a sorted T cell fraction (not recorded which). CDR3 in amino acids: CSARDQGTEAFF. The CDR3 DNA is TGCAGTGCTAGAGATCAGGGCACTGAAGCTTTCTTT.